The 30 T cell receptor beta chains presented below share a single source sample, sequenced in a study of blood T cell repertoires in COVID-19. Method: immunoSEQ multiplex PCR; TCRdb's copy keeps in-frame clones and lacks some. The data show approximately 150,000 clones, with roughly 85% seen just once and roughly 2.6% held by the top ten. Sequencing was carried out using peripheral blood. Source of these receptors: a human donor with acute or convalescent COVID-19. The donor label of this sample is uncertain.

The rearrangement links TRBV9 to TRBJ2-7, with TRBD2 identical over 8 bases. V dropped 0 bases and J dropped 4; count of bases not matched to a gene: 3. The CDR3 runs to 14 residues. Germline CDR1 is SGDLS and CDR2 is YYNGEE. CDR3 DNA sequence: TGTGCCAGCAGCGTAGCGGGGGGGCCTTACGAGCAGTACTTC. Protein sequence: CASSVAGGPYEQYF. Supplemented by reference TRBV9 and TRBJ2-7, the full variable domain reads DSGVTQTPKHLITATGQRVTLRCSPRSGDLSVYWYQQSLDQGLQFLIQYYNGEERAKGNILERFSAQQFPDLHSELNLSSLELGDSALYFCASSVAGGPYEQYFGPGTRLTVT.

The rearrangement links TRBV11-2 to TRBJ2-1; D may be TRBD2 (6 bases). The CDR3 length is 13 residues. With 1 base removed from V and 7 bases from J, the gap between germline ends came to 8 bases. Germline CDR1 is SGHAT and CDR2 is FQNNGV. The CDR3 loop reads CASSLGGRNEQFF. CDR3 DNA: TGTGCCAGCAGCTTAGGGGGGAGGAATGAGCAGTTCTTC.

This clone was picked up a small number of times. The V gene is TRBV6-1, the J gene TRBJ1-6; D remains unclear. The CDR3 contains 17 residues. V dropped 2 bases and J dropped 8 bases, with 19 bases sitting between them. CDR1 MNHNS and CDR2 SASEGT come from the germline V gene. CDR3 DNA: TGTGCCAGCAGTGAAATAATTCGGGGTTCCCAAGATTCACCCCTCCACTTT. It specifies CASSEIIRGSQDSPLHF.

This clone was counted once. The chain is built from TRBV5-8 and TRBJ1-4; D is undetermined. Germline V lookup: CDR1 SGHTS, CDR2 YDEGEE. The CDR3 contains 14 residues. The germline V and J ends were trimmed by 0 bases and 8 bases, with 11 bases remaining between them. The CDR3 reads CASSLGRVWEKLFF. CDR3 nucleotide sequence: TGTGCCAGCAGCTTGGGTCGGGTGTGGGAAAAACTGTTTTTT. Based on the CDR3 plus reference TRBV5-8 and TRBJ1-4, the full variable domain is EAGVTQSPTHLIKTRGQQATLRCSPISGHTSVYWYQQALGLGLQFLLWYDEGEERNRGNFPPRFSGRQFPNYSSELNVNALELEDSALYLCASSLGRVWEKLFFGSGTQLSVL.

The chain carries TRBV7-9 and TRBJ2-5, with TRBD2 matching over 8 bases. The germline gives CDR1 SEHNR, CDR2 FQNEAQ (reference sequence). The length of the CDR3 is 19 residues. Germline trimming cut 5 bases from V and 5 bases from J; bases unmatched to any gene: 22. CDR3 protein: CASSRSIRGSGKPSETQYF. CDR3 DNA sequence: TGTGCCAGCAGCCGATCTATACGTGGTAGCGGGAAACCATCGGAGACCCAGTACTTC.

The genes are TRBV28 and TRBJ1-4; D might be TRBD1 (6 bases). This CDR3 contains 15 residues. Germline-derived CDR1 and CDR2 are MDHEN and SYDVKM. Trimming removed 1 base at V and 7 bases at J, with 13 bases between. CDR3 DNA: TGTGCCAGCAGTTTATCAGGGGCTTTGGGTGAAAAACTGTTTTTT. Its translation is CASSLSGALGEKLFF.

The genes are TRBV6-1 and TRBJ2-1, with a possible D match to TRBD1 (7 bases). The CDR3 runs to 16 residues. V was cut by 4 bases and J by 4 bases, with 17 bases left in between. Germline loops: CDR1 MNHNS, CDR2 SASEGT. The CDR3 sequence is CASSVSQGGAYNEQFF. The CDR3 nucleotides are TGTGCCAGCAGTGTCTCCCAGGGGGGCGCTTACAATGAGCAGTTCTTC.

The chain links TRBV16 to TRBJ1-3; the D is unclear. The V and J ends lost 4 bases and 0 bases respectively, with 16 bases between them. Per the germline V gene, CDR1 is KGHSY and CDR2 is FQNENV. This CDR3 is built from 17 residues. The CDR3 here is CASSPHRGETSGNTIYF. The DNA for the CDR3 is TGTGCCAGCAGCCCCCACCGCGGGGAAACCTCTGGAAACACCATATATTTT. Full variable domain (rest looked up from reference TRBV16 and TRBJ1-3): GEEVAQTPKHLVRGEGQKAKLYCAPIKGHSYVFWYQQVLKNEFKFLISFQNENVFDETGMPKERFSAKCLPNSPCSLEIQATKLEDSAVYFCASSPHRGETSGNTIYFGEGSWLTVV.

The rearrangement uses TRBV7-2 and TRBJ2-1; 8 bases are shared with TRBD2. The CDR3 extends over 15 amino acids. V trimming: 2 bases; J trimming: 4 bases; junction bases outside the gene matches: 4. Germline loops: CDR1 SGHTA, CDR2 FQGNSA. The CDR3, as DNA: TGTGCCAGCAGCTTAACTAGCGGACAATACAATGAGCAGTTCTTC. Protein sequence: CASSLTSGQYNEQFF.

V and J are TRBV3-1 (or the pseudogene TRBV3-2) and TRBJ1-6, with TRBD1 matching over 7 bases. Germline lookup yields CDR1 LGHDT and CDR2 YNNKEL (reference sequence). V was pared by 1 base and J by 7 bases, with 7 bases of the junction left unmatched. The CDR3 length is 16 residues. This CDR3 is CASSQGSGTENSPLHF. The CDR3 bases are TGTGCCAGCAGCCAAGGGTCCGGGACAGAGAATTCACCCCTCCACTTT.

The chain uses TRBV19 and TRBJ1-2; 8 bases are a match to TRBD1. Trimming took 5 bases from V and 1 from J; bases not matched to a gene: 3. CDR1 and CDR2 from the germline V gene are LNHDA and SQIVND (reference sequence). The CDR3 sequence is 14 residues long. The CDR3 bases are TGTGCCAGTAGTGTGGGACAGGTTAACTATGGCTACACCTTC. This encodes CASSVGQVNYGYTF.

The gene calls are TRBV5-1 and TRBJ2-7, with 8 bases that match TRBD1. The length of the CDR3 is 15 residues. Looked up from germline, CDR1 is SGHRS and CDR2 is YFSETQ. Losses at the gene ends were 0 bases for V and 3 bases for J; bases not matched to a gene: 5. CDR3 DNA: TGCGCCAGCAGCTTGGGGACAGGGCTACACTACGAGCAGTACTTC. The encoded protein is CASSLGTGLHYEQYF.

The chain carries TRBV18 and TRBJ1-2; D is uncertain. V gave up 4 bases and J gave up 8 bases, with 20 bases separating them. Germline V CDR1 and CDR2: KGHSH, LQKENI. This CDR3 is built from 15 residues. CDR3 bases: TGTGCCAGCTCACTGGCAGCGACTAGCCAGGAAGGCTACACCTTC. Its translation: CASSLAATSQEGYTF.

CDR3 nucleotides: TGTGCCAGCAGTCCCCTAGCGGGAGTAGGCGAGACCCAGTACTTC. This translates into CASSPLAGVGETQYF. The chain uses TRBV7-2 and TRBJ2-5; 10 nucleotides agree with TRBD2. This CDR3 region has 15 residues. Germline V gene lookup returns CDR1 SGHTA and CDR2 FQGNSA. The V and J ends lost 6 bases and 5 bases, in that order; junction bases with no gene match: 9.

The V and J genes are TRBV6-5 and TRBJ2-5, with 8 bases lining up with TRBD1. V lost 8 bases to trimming and J lost 3 bases; unmatched junction nucleotides: 5. The CDR3 length is 13 residues. Per germline, CDR1 MNHEY and CDR2 SVGAGI. CDR3 in amino acids: CASGLTGEETQYF. CDR3 bases: TGTGCCAGCGGACTGACAGGGGAAGAGACCCAGTACTTC.

In this sample, this clone turned up a few times. The chain employs TRBV18 and TRBJ2-7; tentative D call: TRBD1 (6 bases). V lost 2 bases and J lost 0, with 11 bases in between. This CDR3 is 15 amino acids long. Germline V gene lookup returns CDR1 KGHSH and CDR2 LQKENI. CDR3 residues: CASSPWRTDSYEQYF. CDR3 coding DNA: TGTGCCAGCTCACCATGGAGGACAGACTCCTACGAGCAGTACTTC. The complete variable domain, with remaining parts taken from reference TRBV18 and TRBJ2-7, reads NAGVMQNPRHLVRRRGQEARLRCSPMKGHSHVYWYRQLPEEGLKFMVYLQKENIIDESGMPKERFSAEFPKEGPSILRIQQVVRGDSAAYFCASSPWRTDSYEQYFGPGTRLTVT.

CDR3 sequence: CASSVAGTGAAEQYF. The CDR3, as DNA: TGTGCCAGCAGCGTAGCCGGGACAGGGGCTGCCGAGCAGTACTTC. The rearrangement links TRBV9 to TRBJ2-7; 10 positions match TRBD1. Per the germline V gene, CDR1 is SGDLS and CDR2 is YYNGEE. CDR3 length: 15 amino acids. V was pared by 0 bases and J by 6 bases, with 6 bases of the junction left unmatched.

The chain is built from TRBV27 and TRBJ2-1, with D unclear. Germline V gene data show CDR1 as MNHEY and CDR2 as SMNVEV (reference sequence). The V and J ends lost 8 bases and 9 bases respectively, with 17 bases between them. This CDR3 is built from 13 residues. The CDR3 DNA reads TGTGCCAGCGTTGTTGCTTCCGGTAGTGAGCAGTTCTTC. Translation: CASVVASGSEQFF.

This chain links TRBV5-1 with TRBJ1-2, with 11 bases matching TRBD1. The CDR3 consists of 14 residues. Unmatched junction bases numbered 5, after V lost 3 bases and J lost 7 bases. The germline gives CDR1 SGHRS, CDR2 YFSETQ. Here the CDR3 DNA reads TGCGCCAGCAGCTGGACAGGGGGCGCAGGTGGCTACACCTTC. Its protein is CASSWTGGAGGYTF.

The chain recombines TRBV7-8 with TRBJ1-1; D call uncertain. Trimming took off 0 bases at V and 3 bases at J, with 23 bases between the two ends. The germline CDR1 and CDR2 sequences are SGHVS and FQNEAQ. This CDR3 contains 19 residues. In nucleotides, the CDR3 is TGTGCCAGCAGCTTAGCACAAACGACTCGTGTTGTACCCCACACTGAAGCTTTCTTT. As protein: CASSLAQTTRVVPHTEAFF. Variable domain in full (rest from reference TRBV7-8 and TRBJ1-1): GAGVSQSPRYKVAKRGQDVALRCDPISGHVSLFWYQQALGQGPEFLTYFQNEAQLDKSGLPSDRFFAERPEGSVSTLKIQRTQQEDSAVYLCASSLAQTTRVVPHTEAFFGQGTRLTVV.

This chain joins TRBV5-4 and TRBJ2-2; tentative D call: TRBD2 (6 bases). The CDR3 extends over 15 amino acids. V lost 4 bases, J lost 3 bases, and 13 bases lay in between. Germline CDR1 reads SGHNT; CDR2 reads YYREEE (reference sequence). The CDR3 DNA sequence: TGTGCCAGCAGCCGTGGGGGGTCGGACACCGGGGAGCTGTTTTTT. Translated, it gives CASSRGGSDTGELFF.

This rearrangement joins TRBV2 to TRBJ1-2, with TRBD1 identical over 10 bases. The ends lost 6 bases at V and 3 bases at J; junction bases unmatched: 4. Germline values: CDR1 SNHLY, CDR2 FYNNEI. CDR3 length equals 14 residues. CDR3 loop: CASRGTGDYYGYTF. The CDR3 DNA follows: TGTGCCAGCAGAGGGACAGGGGATTACTATGGCTACACCTTC.

V is TRBV28 and J is TRBJ2-3; unclear D gene. Between the trimmed V and J ends, which lost 1 base and 3 bases, there was a span of 5 bases. Germline values: CDR1 MDHEN, CDR2 SYDVKM. This CDR3 spans 13 amino acids. The CDR3 bases are TGTGCCAGCAGTTTATCGGGTACAGATACGCAGTATTTT. Encoded protein: CASSLSGTDTQYF.

The rearrangement uses TRBV5-1 and TRBJ2-2; D unresolved. This CDR3 region has 15 residues. With 0 bases removed from V and 0 bases from J, the gap between germline ends came to 6 bases. Germline V gives CDR1 SGHRS, CDR2 YFSETQ. CDR3 coding DNA: TGCGCCAGCAGCTTGGAGCGCACGAACACCGGGGAGCTGTTTTTT. This encodes CASSLERTNTGELFF.

Here the CDR3 reads CASSLEVRRTSSPLHF. The CDR3 DNA sequence: TGTGCCAGCAGCTTGGAGGTACGTCGGACTAGTTCACCCCTCCACTTT. The chain uses TRBV5-6 and TRBJ1-6; D not certain. The V end was cut by 0 bases, the J end by 9 bases, with 16 bases between. CDR3 length equals 16 residues. Looked up from germline, CDR1 is SGHDT and CDR2 is YYEEEE.

The chain couples TRBV7-8 to TRBJ1-1, with D tentatively TRBD1 (5 bases). From germline, CDR1 is SGHVS and CDR2 FQNEAQ. The V gene lost 5 bases and the J gene lost 0 bases, with 13 bases spanning the gap. The CDR3 has 15 amino acids. CDR3 bases: TGTGCCAGCAGCCCCCGGGACTTCATGAACACTGAAGCTTTCTTT. Translating it yields CASSPRDFMNTEAFF.

The V and J genes are TRBV7-2 and TRBJ1-3; no reliable D call. The CDR3 has 14 amino acids. Germline CDR1 reads SGHTA; CDR2 reads FQGNSA. Trimming took 4 bases from V and 0 from J, leaving 7 bases between them. The CDR3, as DNA: TGTGCCAGCAGCTCCGGAGACTCTGGAAACACCATATATTTT. Translation gives CASSSGDSGNTIYF.

The chain carries TRBV27 and TRBJ1-1; D is perhaps TRBD1 (5 bases). There are 14 residues in the CDR3. Trimming cost V 5 bases and J 4 bases, with 14 bases left between them. Germline values: CDR1 MNHEY, CDR2 SMNVEV (reference sequence). The CDR3: CASSPKPGFTEAFF. CDR3 bases: TGTGCCAGCAGTCCAAAACCAGGGTTCACTGAAGCTTTCTTT.

This chain connects TRBV5-1 to TRBJ2-2; D gene ambiguous. V lost 4 bases and J lost 0, with 13 bases in between. Per the germline V gene, CDR1 is SGHRS and CDR2 is YFSETQ. This CDR3 contains 16 residues. In DNA, the CDR3 is TGCGCCAGCAGCGGATTAGAAGCGTCGAACACCGGGGAGCTGTTTTTT. Translating gives CASSGLEASNTGELFF.

V is TRBV3-1 (or the pseudogene TRBV3-2) and J is TRBJ1-1; D ambiguous. Germline V gene lookup returns CDR1 LGHDT and CDR2 YNNKEL (reference sequence). Deletions cut 2 bases from V and 0 bases from J, with 7 bases between. The CDR3 has 14 amino acids. The CDR3 DNA sequence: TGTGCCAGCAGCCAACGCGGGGTGAACACTGAAGCTTTCTTT. Protein: CASSQRGVNTEAFF.